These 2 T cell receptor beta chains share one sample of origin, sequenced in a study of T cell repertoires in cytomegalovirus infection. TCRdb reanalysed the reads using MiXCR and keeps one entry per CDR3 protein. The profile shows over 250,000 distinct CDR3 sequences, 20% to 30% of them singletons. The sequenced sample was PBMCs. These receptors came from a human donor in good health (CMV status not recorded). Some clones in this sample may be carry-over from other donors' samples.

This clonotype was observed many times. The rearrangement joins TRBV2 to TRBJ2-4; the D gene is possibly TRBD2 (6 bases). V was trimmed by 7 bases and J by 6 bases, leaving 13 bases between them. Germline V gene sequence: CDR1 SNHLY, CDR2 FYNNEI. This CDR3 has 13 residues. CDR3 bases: TGTGCCAGCACTCGGGGACTGGCAAACATTCAGTACTTC. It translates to CASTRGLANIQYF.

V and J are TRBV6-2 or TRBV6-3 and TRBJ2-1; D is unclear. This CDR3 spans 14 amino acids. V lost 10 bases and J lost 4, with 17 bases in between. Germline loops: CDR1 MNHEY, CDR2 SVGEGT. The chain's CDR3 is CAIEQVRRYNEQFF. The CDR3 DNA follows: TGTGCCATAGAGCAGGTCCGGCGGTACAATGAGCAGTTCTTC.